What follows are 4 T cell receptor beta chains derived from one specimen sequenced in a study of shared clonotypes between healthy human individuals. TCRdb keeps only in-frame clones here, not all; method: immunoSEQ multiplex PCR. In the table there are over 850,000 clones, about 84% of which are singletons. The sequenced material came from memory CD4+ T cells from PBMCs. The subset was: CD45RA-negative fraction. The receptor source for this set is a man aged 18-30 years in good health. Some clones in this sample may be carry-over from other donors' samples.

The rearrangement joins TRBV9 to TRBJ1-5, with 9 bases matching TRBD1. This CDR3 comprises 15 residues. Trimming at V came to 5 bases and at J to 6 bases, leaving 9 bases not matched to a gene. Germline loops: CDR1 SGDLS, CDR2 YYNGEE. The CDR3 region is CASSRGDREVQPQHF. DNA for the CDR3: TGTGCCAGCAGTCGAGGGGACAGGGAAGTTCAGCCCCAGCATTTT.

The rearrangement links TRBV7-8 to TRBJ1-2; 8 bases map to TRBD1. V trimming: 3 bases; J trimming: 4 bases; junction bases outside the gene matches: 22. The germline V gene encodes CDR1 SGHVS and CDR2 FQNEAQ. This CDR3 is built from 20 residues. The CDR3 is CASSFPRGQPGQGEVYGYTF. CDR3 nucleotide sequence: TGTGCCAGCAGCTTCCCCCGCGGGCAGCCAGGACAGGGCGAGGTCTATGGCTACACCTTC.

This clone was recorded once. V gene TRBV5-4 combines with J gene TRBJ2-5; D remains unclear. The CDR3 consists of 13 residues. The V gene's germline CDR1 is SGHNT and CDR2 YYREEE (reference sequence). CDR3 sequence reads: CASQQPHQETQYF. The CDR3 coding sequence is TGTGCAAGCCAGCAGCCTCACCAAGAGACCCAGTACTTC. Filled out from reference TRBV5-4 and TRBJ2-5, the complete variable domain reads ETGVTQSPTHLIKTRGQQVTLRCSSQSGHNTVSWYQQALGQGPQFIFQYYREEENGRGNFPPRFSGLQFPNYSSELNVNALELDDSALYLCASQQPHQETQYFGPGTRLLVL.

The rearrangement uses TRBV6-6 and TRBJ1-1; 7 nucleotides align to TRBD1. The CDR3 totals 13 residues. With 6 bases clipped from V and 5 bases from J, the junction kept 6 bases outside the gene matches. The germline gives CDR1 MNHNY, CDR2 SVGAGI (reference sequence). CDR3 coding DNA: TGTGCCAGCAGCAAAACAGGGGAGACTGAAGCTTTCTTT. It specifies CASSKTGETEAFF.